This entry lists 11 T cell receptor beta chains sequenced from one sample in a study of T-cell reconstitution after alpha-beta-depleted transplantation in children. For TCRbeta, the library was prepared with unique molecular identifiers. TCRdb reanalysed the PCR reads using MiXCR and keeps one entry per CDR3 protein. The table lists about 540,000 distinct CDR3 sequences, 15% to 20% of them singletons. Sample: PBMCs from the stem cell graft donor, taken from the stem cell graft. These receptors originate from a human donor who donated a stem cell graft to a child with acute lymphoblastic leukemia.

With regard to this clonotype: With a much larger clone just one base away, this may be a read error. The chain joins TRBV5-1 to TRBJ2-7; 7 nucleotides align to TRBD2. Germline CDR1 reads SGHRS; CDR2 reads YFSETQ. There are 15 residues in the CDR3. The chain's CDR3 is CASRFGPSGSYEHYF. CDR3 DNA sequence: TGCGCCAGCAGGTTTGGGCCTAGCGGCTCCTACGAGCATTACTTC.

This clonotype was seen a few times. V and J are TRBV5-1 and TRBJ2-2; D not certain. This CDR3 region has 14 residues. Trimming removed 5 bases from V and 0 bases from J, with 8 bases in between. In germline, CDR1 is SGHRS, CDR2 YFSETQ. The CDR3 sequence is CASRNDANTGELFF. CDR3 nucleotides: TGCGCCAGCAGGAATGACGCGAACACCGGGGAGCTGTTTTTT.

The table lists this clonotype with a few counts. The V call is TRBV7-2, the J call TRBJ2-1; D gene uncertain. Between the trimmed V and J ends, which lost 3 bases and 6 bases, there was a span of 12 bases. This CDR3 comprises 14 residues. From germline, CDR1 is SGHTA and CDR2 FQGNSA. The CDR3 loop reads CASSFGDTRNEQFF. The CDR3 bases are TGTGCCAGCAGCTTCGGTGATACTCGCAATGAGCAGTTCTTC.

In its sample, this clonotype was seen a few times. V is TRBV5-1 and J is TRBJ1-5, with D perhaps matching TRBD1 (5 bases). The length of the CDR3 is 15 residues. With 4 bases removed from V and 5 bases from J, the gap between germline ends came to 16 bases. CDR1 is SGHRS and CDR2 is YFSETQ in the germline V gene. The CDR3, as DNA: TGCGCCAGCAGCCTTGGACACACGGGTGATCAGCCCCAGCATTTT. Residues: CASSLGHTGDQPQHF.

This clonotype was counted at least ten times. V gene TRBV9 combines with J gene TRBJ1-1; tentative D call: TRBD1 (6 bases). Between the trimmed V and J ends, which lost 4 bases and 8 bases, there was a span of 15 bases. Germline CDR1 and CDR2: SGDLS and YYNGEE. The CDR3 runs 13 residues. CDR3 loop: CASSISTGSEAFF. In DNA, the CDR3 is TGTGCCAGCAGCATCTCGACAGGATCCGAAGCTTTCTTT.

The table lists this clonotype with a few counts. V gene TRBV6-1 combines with J gene TRBJ2-6; 8 bases match TRBD1. The length of the CDR3 is 16 residues. V lost 6 bases and J lost 3; bases outside the gene matches: 7. The germline gives CDR1 MNHNS, CDR2 SASEGT. Written as DNA, the CDR3 is TGTGCCAGCAGCACCGGACAGGGCAGTGGGGCCAACGTCCTGACTTTC. It specifies CASSTGQGSGANVLTF.

Only a few counts were recorded for this clonotype. This chain connects TRBV30 to TRBJ1-1; D gene unclear. This CDR3 contains 15 residues. CDR1 and CDR2 (germline): GTSNPN, SVGIG (reference sequence). V was clipped by 0 bases and J by 0 bases, with 11 bases between them. The CDR3 is CAWSVSRAMNTEAFF. The CDR3 DNA follows: TGTGCCTGGAGTGTATCTAGGGCTATGAACACTGAAGCTTTCTTT.

The CDR3 reads CASSRPRGELNTEAFF. The CDR3 DNA sequence: TGCGCCAGCAGCCGTCCCAGGGGCGAATTGAACACTGAAGCTTTCTTT. The chain employs TRBV4-1 and TRBJ1-1; weak D call: TRBD1 (6 bases). Germline loops: CDR1 MGHRA, CDR2 YSYEKL. With 4 bases removed from V and 0 bases from J, the gap between germline ends came to 15 bases. The CDR3 is 16 residues long.

This clonotype showed up many times. The rearrangement joins TRBV7-9 to TRBJ1-1; tentative D call: TRBD1 (6 bases). V was cut by 6 bases and J by 1 base, with 9 bases left in between. CDR3 size: 13 residues. Germline V CDR1 and CDR2: SEHNR, FQNEAQ (reference sequence). CDR3 residues: CASRLQGNTEAFF. The CDR3 bases are TGTGCCAGCAGGTTACAGGGGAACACTGAAGCTTTCTTT.

This clonotype was seen more than once but under ten times. The V gene is TRBV6-1, the J gene TRBJ1-1; D is uncertain. The germline CDR1 and CDR2 sequences are MNHNS and SASEGT. CDR3 length equals 13 residues. V lost 4 bases, J lost 5 bases, and 11 bases lay in between. The CDR3 coding sequence is TGTGCCAGCAGTGCCCTCCATGAGACTGAAGCTTTCTTT. Translated: CASSALHETEAFF.

The table lists this clonotype with a few counts. J is TRBJ2-1 and V is TRBV5-1; D unresolved. V lost 2 bases to trimming and J lost 0 bases, with 18 bases between them. The CDR3 sequence is 18 residues long. The germline CDR1 and CDR2 sequences are SGHRS and YFSETQ. The CDR3, as DNA: TGCGCCAGCAGCTTTTCCCGGGTGACCTCCAGCTCCTACAATGAGCAGTTCTTC. It translates to CASSFSRVTSSSYNEQFF.